This entry lists 21 T cell receptor beta chains sequenced from one sample in a study of blood T cell repertoires in COVID-19. Clones were sequenced by immunoSEQ multiplex PCR, and TCRdb holds only the in-frame ones, with some missing. The sample has about 40,000 clones, 70% to 90% seen once. Sequencing used peripheral blood. The receptors were gathered from a human donor in a cohort sampled during active COVID-19.

This chain joins TRBV7-9 and TRBJ1-1, with D unresolved. V shed 5 bases and J shed 1 base, with 8 bases lying between them. The germline V gene encodes CDR1 SEHNR and CDR2 FQNEAQ (reference sequence). CDR3 length: 13 residues. CDR3: CASSRGRNTEAFF. In DNA form, the CDR3 reads TGTGCCAGCAGCCGGGGAAGGAACACTGAAGCTTTCTTT.

This chain connects TRBV18 to TRBJ1-2, with D possibly being TRBD1 (5 bases). Germline V gives CDR1 KGHSH, CDR2 LQKENI. This CDR3 contains 16 residues. V was clipped by 3 bases and J by 5 bases, with 19 bases between them. Here the CDR3 reads CASSPPNRPGFYGYTF. CDR3 nucleotides: TGTGCCAGCTCACCCCCTAACCGCCCAGGGTTTTATGGCTACACCTTC.

The chain employs TRBV11-2 and TRBJ1-4, with D possibly being TRBD1 (5 bases). The V end was cut by 0 bases, the J end by 7 bases, with 12 bases between. The germline V gene has CDR1 SGHAT and CDR2 FQNNGV. The length of the CDR3 is 15 residues. CDR3 DNA sequence: TGTGCCAGCAGCTTAGATCTTAGGGGCGGTGAAAAACTGTTTTTT. As protein: CASSLDLRGGEKLFF.

This chain connects TRBV7-9 to TRBJ1-1, with a tentative D call TRBD1 (6 bases). Trimming cost V 5 bases and J 4 bases, with 17 bases left between them. This CDR3 is built from 15 residues. The germline V gene encodes CDR1 SEHNR and CDR2 FQNEAQ (reference sequence). The CDR3 spells CASSRDQGRTTEAFF. CDR3 DNA sequence: TGTGCCAGCAGCCGGGACCAGGGGCGAACCACTGAAGCTTTCTTT.

CDR3 region: CSVKGGQGDNQPQHF. The CDR3, as DNA: TGCAGCGTTAAGGGGGGACAGGGGGACAATCAGCCCCAGCATTTT. The chain is built from TRBV29-1 and TRBJ1-5; 11 nucleotides match TRBD1. Germline CDR1 is SQVTM and CDR2 is ANQGSEA. The CDR3 spans 15 residues. V shed 5 bases and J 3 bases; nucleotides not matched to a gene: 6.

The sample holds a few counts of this clone. This sequence joins TRBV19 and TRBJ1-4; 7 bases line up with TRBD1. Germline V gene lookup returns CDR1 LNHDA and CDR2 SQIVND (reference sequence). V trimming: 10 bases; J trimming: 5 bases; junction bases outside the gene matches: 7. There are 13 residues in the CDR3. CDR3 in amino acids: CAIRGKINEKLFF. The CDR3, as DNA: TGTGCCATCAGGGGGAAGATCAATGAAAAACTGTTTTTT.

The chain recombines TRBV18 with TRBJ2-5, with 8 bases identical to TRBD2. This CDR3 contains 15 residues. Germline-derived CDR1 and CDR2 are KGHSH and LQKENI. V trimming: 3 bases; J trimming: 1 base; junction bases outside the gene matches: 4. The CDR3 region is CASSPPGGPQETQYF. DNA for the CDR3: TGTGCCAGCTCACCCCCGGGGGGGCCCCAAGAGACCCAGTACTTC.

The chain has TRBV6-5 and TRBJ2-1; D might be TRBD2 (7 bases). Germline assignment: CDR1 MNHEY and CDR2 SVGAGI. This CDR3 has 15 residues. The V end was cut by 5 bases, the J end by 7 bases, with 18 bases between. Written as DNA, the CDR3 is TGTGCCAGCAGTCTCGCTGGGGGGGCCTGGAATGAGCAGTTCTTC. Amino acid sequence: CASSLAGGAWNEQFF.

This clone was found once. The chain employs TRBV29-1 and TRBJ2-3, with TRBD2 matching 15 bases. Germline loops: CDR1 SQVTM, CDR2 ANQGSEA. V trimming: 3 bases; J trimming: 3 bases; junction bases outside the gene matches: 4. The CDR3 is made up of 16 amino acids. CDR3 amino acids: CSVDRTSGGATDTQYF. The CDR3 DNA sequence: TGCAGCGTTGATAGGACTAGCGGGGGGGCGACAGATACGCAGTATTTT.

The chain recombines TRBV4-2 with TRBJ1-1; TRBD1 agrees at 9 bases. Losses at the gene ends were 1 base for V and 1 base for J; bases not matched to a gene: 4. The germline CDR1 and CDR2 sequences are LGHNA and YNFKEQ. The CDR3 extends over 16 amino acids. The CDR3 protein is CASSQAQGAPNTEAFF. Here the CDR3 DNA reads TGTGCCAGCAGCCAAGCACAGGGGGCTCCGAACACTGAAGCTTTCTTT.

The chain combines TRBV5-1 with TRBJ2-2; no clear D gene. The V end was cut by 1 base, the J end by 6 bases, with 10 bases between. Germline V gene data show CDR1 as SGHRS and CDR2 as YFSETQ. The CDR3 spans 14 residues. CDR3 region: CASSLSQVAGELFF. The CDR3 region has the DNA TGCGCCAGCAGCTTGAGTCAGGTGGCCGGGGAGCTGTTTTTT.

The chain uses TRBV7-2 and TRBJ1-1, with TRBD1 as a possible D gene (5 bases). The germline V gene has CDR1 SGHTA and CDR2 FQGNSA. V was trimmed by 3 bases and J by 5 bases, leaving 13 bases between them. There are 14 residues in the CDR3. CDR3 nucleotide sequence: TGTGCCAGCAGCTTGCTGGGGCGAGGAACTGAAGCTTTCTTT. Its protein product is CASSLLGRGTEAFF. The full variable domain, rest sourced from reference TRBV7-2 and TRBJ1-1, is GAGVSQSPSNKVTEKGKDVELRCDPISGHTALYWYRQSLGQGLEFLIYFQGNSAPDKSGLPSDRFSAERTGGSVSTLTIQRTQQEDSAVYLCASSLLGRGTEAFFGQGTRLTVV.

The gene calls are TRBV10-1 and TRBJ2-3; possible D gene TRBD2, 6 bases. This CDR3 is 15 amino acids long. V lost 0 bases, J lost 0 bases, and 7 bases lay in between. The V gene's germline CDR1 is WNHNN and CDR2 SYGVQD (reference sequence). In nucleotides, the CDR3 is TGCGCCAGCAGTGAGTCGGGGGGAAGCACAGATACGCAGTATTTT. It encodes CASSESGGSTDTQYF.

This chain links TRBV7-2 with TRBJ1-2; no clear D. CDR3 length: 13 amino acids. V dropped 3 bases and J dropped 6 bases, with 11 bases sitting between them. CDR1 is SGHTA and CDR2 is FQGNSA in the germline V gene. The CDR3 spells CASSFDRGDGYTF. The CDR3 region has the DNA TGTGCCAGCAGCTTCGATCGGGGAGATGGCTACACCTTC.

The rearrangement uses TRBV5-6 and TRBJ2-3; D remains unclear. The CDR3 loop spans 15 amino acids. CDR1 and CDR2 from the germline V gene are SGHDT and YYEEEE. Trimming removed 4 bases from V and 2 bases from J, with 14 bases in between. CDR3 in DNA: TGTGCCAGCAGCGATATTTTCGGGTCCACAGATACGCAGTATTTT. It codes for CASSDIFGSTDTQYF.

The chain is built from TRBV3-1 (or the pseudogene TRBV3-2) and TRBJ1-1; possibly TRBD1 for D (6 bases). This CDR3 contains 14 residues. Germline CDR1 is LGHDT and CDR2 is YNNKEL (reference sequence). Trimming left V 7 bases short and J 0 bases short, with 12 bases between. The CDR3 is CASNNRAVNTEAFF. DNA for the CDR3: TGTGCCAGCAATAACAGGGCCGTGAACACTGAAGCTTTCTTT.

The chain has TRBV18 and TRBJ2-7; TRBD2 agrees at 12 bases. CDR3 length: 15 residues. After removal of 3 bases from V and 6 bases from J, the junction contained 6 bases not matched to a gene. Germline V gives CDR1 KGHSH, CDR2 LQKENI. CDR3 loop: CASSPGLAGLLEQYF. In DNA, the CDR3 is TGTGCCAGCTCACCGGGACTAGCGGGCCTCCTCGAGCAGTACTTC. The variable domain in full, completed from reference TRBV18 and TRBJ2-7, reads NAGVMQNPRHLVRRRGQEARLRCSPMKGHSHVYWYRQLPEEGLKFMVYLQKENIIDESGMPKERFSAEFPKEGPSILRIQQVVRGDSAAYFCASSPGLAGLLEQYFGPGTRLTVT.

The chain links TRBV18 to TRBJ2-7, with a possible D match to TRBD1 (6 bases). In germline, CDR1 is KGHSH, CDR2 LQKENI. With 1 base removed from V and 4 bases from J, the gap between germline ends came to 11 bases. This CDR3 contains 14 residues. The CDR3 sequence: CASSPLGASYEQYF. CDR3 bases: TGTGCCAGCTCACCACTGGGGGCTTCTTACGAGCAGTACTTC. The complete variable domain, with remaining parts taken from reference TRBV18 and TRBJ2-7, reads NAGVMQNPRHLVRRRGQEARLRCSPMKGHSHVYWYRQLPEEGLKFMVYLQKENIIDESGMPKERFSAEFPKEGPSILRIQQVVRGDSAAYFCASSPLGASYEQYFGPGTRLTVT.

As DNA, the CDR3 is TGTGCCAGCACGCCAGCGGCGGGCTCGGTCGAGACCCAGTACTTC. Translation: CASTPAAGSVETQYF. J is TRBJ2-5 and V is TRBV4-2; tentative D call: TRBD2 (5 bases). Deletions cut 7 bases from V and 5 bases from J, with 20 bases between. Germline V gives CDR1 LGHNA, CDR2 YNFKEQ. The CDR3 sequence is 15 residues long.

The chain employs TRBV9 and TRBJ1-4; D remains unclear. The V end was cut by 7 bases, the J end by 3 bases, with 13 bases between. CDR3 length equals 14 residues. CDR1 and CDR2 from the germline V gene are SGDLS and YYNGEE. Here the CDR3 reads CASGLTQANEKLFF. The CDR3 region has the DNA TGTGCCAGCGGGCTAACACAAGCTAATGAAAAACTGTTTTTT.

This chain links TRBV6-2 or TRBV6-3 with TRBJ2-2; 9 nucleotides line up with TRBD1. CDR1 is MNHEY and CDR2 is SVGEGT in the germline V gene. This CDR3 is 15 amino acids long. Trimming removed 6 bases from V and 7 bases from J; junction bases left unmatched: 9. The CDR3 region has the DNA TGTGCCAGCAGCCGTCCCGGGACAGGGCTCGGGGAGCTGTTTTTT. As protein: CASSRPGTGLGELFF.